The clone carrying this T cell receptor beta chain showed up just a few times. TCRdb re-called the PCR reads through MiXCR, storing one row per CDR3 protein. In the table there are approximately 670,000 distinct CDR3 sequences, 20% of which are singletons. This sample is drawn from a study of molecular identifiers for immune sequencing clone quantification. The germline V gene encodes CDR1 MDHEN and CDR2 SYDVKM. This CDR3 is 17 amino acids long. The V and J ends lost 5 bases and 1 base respectively, with 17 bases between them. The receptor's source is a human donor in good health. Some libraries in this study had Jurkat cell RNA spiked in. The J gene is TRBJ2-2, the V gene TRBV28; possible D gene TRBD1, 5 bases. The specimen was naive CD8+ T cells from blood, with Jurkat cell RNA spiked in. The subset: FACS-sorted CD8+CD4-CCR7+CD45RA+ naive T cells. CDR3 bases: TGTGCCAGCAGTAATACTCCCAGACAGAGGAACACCGGGGAGCTGTTTTTT. It yields the protein CASSNTPRQRNTGELFF.